The present entry profiles one TCR beta chain with its context. Antigen unknown. This specimen belongs to a study of shared clonotypes between healthy human individuals. Study at large: The donors, a couple of women and a few men, were aged 18 to 49.

Those who donated, Caucasian adults without exception, all lived in Nashville, Tennessee. Some 27,000 T cell genomes, or about 190 ng DNA, went into the sorted-subset replicate PCRs. Here immunoSEQ multiplex PCR was the method, and the copy in TCRdb shows in-frame clones only, minus some. Of 1.4 million to 1.5 million clones in the sample, roughly 96% are singletons; the top ten hold 1% to 1.5%. The CDR3 is made up of 12 amino acids. V shed 9 bases and J 5 bases; nucleotides not matched to a gene: 1. Per the germline V gene, CDR1 is SGHVS and CDR2 is FNYEAQ. Study-level points and caveats: Shared across several donors were 5% to 6% of the naive CD4 clonotypes.

This sequence originates from a young man in good health. The material sequenced was naive CD4+ T cells sorted from blood. As to subset: CD45RA+ positively selected. The rearrangement joins TRBV7-6 to TRBJ2-1; TRBD1 aligns across 10 bases. The CDR3 region has the DNA TGTGCCAGTGGACAGGGGGACAATGAGCAGTTCTTC. As protein: CASGQGDNEQFF.